This T cell receptor beta chain was captured in a study of cytomegalovirus exposure and HLA in healthy donors. Study-level background: Unique TCRs numbering some 80 million, obtained from HLA-typed donors, made up an early data release.

Vbeta (60) and Jbeta (13) primers were used in the PCR. The method was immunoSEQ multiplex PCR; TCRdb's version includes in-frame clones alone and lacks a portion of them. The sample consists of some 200,000 clones, more than 75% of them appearing once. The study, taken as a whole, reports: What was likely a sequencing artifact was a cluster of highly shared sequence variants.

With regard to this clone: Its antigen is unknown. One end of the junction does not line up with germline, which may come from a read error.

This CDR3 has 12 amino acids. The V gene's germline CDR1 is SGDLS and CDR2 YYNGEE. The sequence was obtained from a young woman in good health and CMV-seronegative. Sequenced sample: PBMCs. The chain is built from TRBV9 and TRBJ2-1, with a weak D call TRBD2 (6 bases). In nucleotides, the CDR3 is TGTGCCAGCAGCTTAGGGACTTCCGAGCCGTTCTTC. Translation gives CASSLGTSEPFF.